This T cell receptor beta chain was sequenced in a study of blood T cell repertoires in COVID-19. The germline V and J ends were trimmed by 2 bases and 2 bases, with 9 bases remaining between them. Germline V gene lookup returns CDR1 MDHEN and CDR2 SYDVKM. There are 15 residues in the CDR3. The table came from immunoSEQ multiplex PCR; TCRdb's copy has only in-frame clones and leaves some out. There are tens of thousands of clones in the sample; 90% occur only once, and 4.5% to 5.5% lies in the top ten. The chain links TRBV28 to TRBJ2-2; D might be TRBD2 (5 bases). This TCR came from a human donor in a cohort sampled during active COVID-19. The sample comprised peripheral blood. CDR3 residues: CASSLGSGNTGELFF. The CDR3 DNA reads TGTGCCAGCAGTTTAGGGAGCGGCAACACCGGGGAGCTGTTTTTT. The full variable domain, rest sourced from reference TRBV28 and TRBJ2-2, is DVKVTQSSRYLVKRTGEKVFLECVQDMDHENMFWYRQDPGLGLRLIYFSYDVKMKEKGDIPEGYSVSREKKERFSLILESASTNQTSMYLCASSLGSGNTGELFFGEGSRLTVL.